These T cell receptor beta chains were read from a single sample in a study of PD-1 blockade in mismatch repair-deficient tumors. Sequenced by immunoSEQ multiplex PCR; TCRdb stores in-frame clones only, minus some. The data contain tens of thousands of clones, roughly 86% of them singletons. This specimen was peripheral blood, taken 2 weeks after starting pembrolizumab. The receptors were gathered from an adult with mismatch repair-deficient cancer. CDR3s include the opening cysteine and the closing phenylalanine or tryptophan. Fields, in order: D gene, clone size, V gene, J gene, CDR3 protein, CDR3 DNA. The D gene is left open where the match is weak. Some rows mark clone size as missing; the rest say once, few, many or name a class of expanded clone.

d_call: TRBD1; clone_size: NA; v_call: TRBV25-1; j_call: TRBJ2-2; cdr3_aa: CASSEDRDTGELFF; cdr3_nt: TGTGCCAGCAGTGAGGACAGGGACACCGGGGAGCTGTTTTTT
d_call: TRBD2; clone_size: NA; v_call: TRBV5-1; j_call: TRBJ2-7; cdr3_aa: CASSRGGGDEQYF; cdr3_nt: TGCGCCAGCAGCCGCGGCGGGGGAGACGAGCAGTACTTC
d_call: TRBD1; clone_size: NA; v_call: TRBV27; j_call: TRBJ1-5; cdr3_aa: CASSSYRGPRGQPQHF; cdr3_nt: TGTGCCAGCAGTTCATACAGGGGCCCCAGGGGTCAGCCCCAGCATTTT
d_call: TRBD2; clone_size: NA; v_call: TRBV14; j_call: TRBJ2-1; cdr3_aa: CASSYRTSVYNEQFF; cdr3_nt: TGTGCCAGCAGCTATCGGACTAGCGTTTACAATGAGCAGTTCTTC
d_call: NA; clone_size: NA; v_call: TRBV2; j_call: TRBJ2-3; cdr3_aa: CASSESGAQYF; cdr3_nt: TGTGCCAGCAGTGAGTCTGGGGCGCAGTATTTT
d_call: NA; clone_size: NA; v_call: TRBV6-5; j_call: TRBJ1-5; cdr3_aa: CASSYSGSQPQHF; cdr3_nt: TGTGCCAGCAGTTACTCGGGTAGCCAGCCCCAGCATTTT
d_call: TRBD2; clone_size: NA; v_call: TRBV4-2; j_call: TRBJ2-1; cdr3_aa: CASSQPLAGYNEQFF; cdr3_nt: TGTGCCAGCAGCCAACCACTAGCGGGATACAATGAGCAGTTCTTC
d_call: TRBD1; clone_size: NA; v_call: TRBV2; j_call: TRBJ2-7; cdr3_aa: CASLPGTGAYEQYF; cdr3_nt: TGTGCCAGTCTTCCCGGGACAGGAGCCTACGAGCAGTACTTC
d_call: TRBD1; clone_size: NA; v_call: TRBV18; j_call: TRBJ1-1; cdr3_aa: CASFIGGGDTEAFF; cdr3_nt: TGTGCCAGCTTCATAGGGGGCGGTGACACTGAAGCTTTCTTT
d_call: NA; clone_size: medium-sized; v_call: TRBV5-5; j_call: TRBJ2-1; cdr3_aa: CASSLGFYNDEQFF; cdr3_nt: TGTGCCAGCAGCTTGGGGTTTTACAATGATGAGCAGTTCTTC
d_call: TRBD2; clone_size: once; v_call: TRBV11-2; j_call: TRBJ2-1; cdr3_aa: CASNRQGLGNEQFF; cdr3_nt: TGTGCCAGCAATCGCCAGGGACTAGGCAATGAGCAGTTCTTC
d_call: TRBD1; clone_size: NA; v_call: TRBV19; j_call: TRBJ2-7; cdr3_aa: CASSGGQGAYEQYF; cdr3_nt: TGTGCCAGTAGTGGGGGACAGGGGGCCTACGAGCAGTACTTC
d_call: NA; clone_size: once; v_call: TRBV6-5; j_call: TRBJ1-1; cdr3_aa: CASSYYPDERTEAFF; cdr3_nt: TGTGCCAGCAGTTACTATCCGGACGAACGCACTGAAGCTTTCTTT
d_call: NA; clone_size: NA; v_call: TRBV28; j_call: TRBJ1-5; cdr3_aa: CASAPRTSPGRYSNQPQHF; cdr3_nt: TGTGCCAGCGCCCCGAGGACGTCCCCTGGGCGCTATAGCAATCAGCCCCAGCATTTT
d_call: TRBD2; clone_size: NA; v_call: TRBV6-4; j_call: TRBJ2-3; cdr3_aa: CASSEGSGSTDTQYF; cdr3_nt: TGTGCCAGCAGTGAGGGTAGCGGGAGCACAGATACGCAGTATTTT
d_call: NA; clone_size: NA; v_call: TRBV30; j_call: TRBJ2-1; cdr3_aa: CAWRESSNEQFF; cdr3_nt: TGTGCCTGGAGGGAATCCTCCAATGAGCAGTTCTTC
d_call: NA; clone_size: NA; v_call: TRBV7-6; j_call: TRBJ2-1; cdr3_aa: CASSLAADNEQFF; cdr3_nt: TGTGCCAGCAGCTTAGCAGCGGACAATGAGCAGTTCTTC
d_call: TRBD2; clone_size: few; v_call: TRBV10-3; j_call: TRBJ2-7; cdr3_aa: CAIKGLAGEEQYF; cdr3_nt: TGTGCCATCAAAGGACTAGCGGGAGAGGAGCAGTACTTC
d_call: NA; clone_size: few; v_call: TRBV10-3; j_call: TRBJ1-2; cdr3_aa: CAISERGNIDGYTF; cdr3_nt: TGTGCCATCAGTGAGCGCGGGAATATAGATGGCTACACCTTC
d_call: NA; clone_size: NA; v_call: TRBV6-5; j_call: TRBJ2-1; cdr3_aa: CASSYGYDNEQFF; cdr3_nt: TGTGCCAGCAGTTATGGCTACGACAATGAGCAGTTCTTC
d_call: NA; clone_size: NA; v_call: TRBV11-2; j_call: TRBJ2-1; cdr3_aa: CASSLVASDEQFF; cdr3_nt: TGTGCCAGCAGCTTAGTGGCCAGCGACGAGCAGTTCTTC
d_call: NA; clone_size: NA; v_call: TRBV30; j_call: TRBJ1-1; cdr3_aa: CAWASQTNTEAFF; cdr3_nt: TGTGCCTGGGCGTCACAGACGAACACTGAAGCTTTCTTT
d_call: NA; clone_size: once; v_call: TRBV5-1; j_call: TRBJ2-1; cdr3_aa: CASSLNIDQQFF; cdr3_nt: TGCGCCAGCAGCTTAAATATAGATCAGCAGTTCTTC
d_call: NA; clone_size: few; v_call: TRBV18; j_call: TRBJ2-7; cdr3_aa: CASSPGGSEQYF; cdr3_nt: TGTGCCAGCTCACCAGGGGGATCCGAGCAGTACTTC
d_call: TRBD1; clone_size: few; v_call: TRBV6-1; j_call: TRBJ2-7; cdr3_aa: CASRGTGLYEQYF; cdr3_nt: TGTGCCAGCAGGGGGACAGGACTCTACGAGCAGTACTTC
d_call: NA; clone_size: NA; v_call: TRBV5-8; j_call: TRBJ2-1; cdr3_aa: CASSSLGAASEFF; cdr3_nt: TGTGCCAGCAGCTCTTTGGGGGCGGCTTCTGAGTTCTTC
d_call: NA; clone_size: NA; v_call: TRBV12-5; j_call: TRBJ2-2; cdr3_aa: CASGLVLRQNTGELFF; cdr3_nt: TGTGCTAGTGGTTTGGTACTCCGCCAGAACACCGGGGAGCTGTTTTTT
d_call: NA; clone_size: NA; v_call: TRBV15; j_call: TRBJ2-3; cdr3_aa: CATSDGPYRASTDTQYF; cdr3_nt: TGTGCCACCAGCGACGGGCCGTACAGGGCAAGCACAGATACGCAGTATTTT
d_call: NA; clone_size: NA; v_call: TRBV28; j_call: TRBJ2-3; cdr3_aa: CASSRVRWARTDTQYF; cdr3_nt: TGTGCCAGCAGTCGCGTTCGATGGGCTCGCACAGATACGCAGTATTTT
d_call: NA; clone_size: NA; v_call: TRBV7-3; j_call: TRBJ2-3; cdr3_aa: CASSLRSRTDTQYF; cdr3_nt: TGTGCCAGCAGCCTCCGCAGCCGAACAGATACGCAGTATTTT
d_call: TRBD2; clone_size: NA; v_call: TRBV19; j_call: TRBJ2-3; cdr3_aa: CASKTSGSTDTQYF; cdr3_nt: TGTGCCAGTAAGACTAGCGGGAGTACAGATACGCAGTATTTT
d_call: NA; clone_size: NA; v_call: TRBV5-5; j_call: TRBJ1-4; cdr3_aa: CASSLVPDEKLFF; cdr3_nt: TGTGCCAGCAGCTTAGTGCCAGACGAAAAACTGTTTTTT
d_call: NA; clone_size: NA; v_call: TRBV13; j_call: TRBJ2-2; cdr3_aa: CASSFTGELFF; cdr3_nt: TGTGCCAGCAGCTTTACCGGGGAGCTGTTTTTT
d_call: NA; clone_size: once; v_call: TRBV6-5; j_call: TRBJ2-7; cdr3_aa: CASSYFAGYYEQYF; cdr3_nt: TGTGCCAGCAGTTATTTCGCTGGTTACTACGAGCAGTACTTC
d_call: NA; clone_size: NA; v_call: TRBV27; j_call: TRBJ2-7; cdr3_aa: CASSLGGFYEQYF; cdr3_nt: TGTGCCAGCAGTTTAGGGGGGTTCTACGAGCAGTACTTC
d_call: TRBD1; clone_size: NA; v_call: TRBV6-5; j_call: TRBJ2-1; cdr3_aa: CASSSSGTGSRNEQFF; cdr3_nt: TGTGCCAGCAGTTCCAGCGGGACAGGGAGTAGGAATGAGCAGTTCTTC
d_call: TRBD2; clone_size: NA; v_call: TRBV14; j_call: TRBJ2-1; cdr3_aa: CASSQIVGLAGLSSYNEQFF; cdr3_nt: TGTGCCAGCAGCCAAATAGTGGGACTAGCGGGACTTAGCTCCTACAATGAGCAGTTCTTC
d_call: NA; clone_size: NA; v_call: TRBV30; j_call: TRBJ2-5; cdr3_aa: CAWRGQGRETQYF; cdr3_nt: TGTGCCTGGAGAGGGCAGGGAAGGGAGACCCAGTACTTC
d_call: NA; clone_size: NA; v_call: TRBV28; j_call: TRBJ2-3; cdr3_aa: CASSLRTRTNTQYF; cdr3_nt: TGTGCCAGCAGTCTAAGGACCCGCACAAATACGCAGTATTTT
d_call: NA; clone_size: once; v_call: TRBV11-2; j_call: TRBJ2-2; cdr3_aa: CASSLVPGWNTGELFF; cdr3_nt: TGTGCCAGCAGCTTAGTTCCAGGATGGAACACCGGGGAGCTGTTTTTT
d_call: NA; clone_size: NA; v_call: TRBV6-9; j_call: TRBJ2-6; cdr3_aa: CASSRASGANVLTF; cdr3_nt: TGTGCCAGCAGTAGGGCCTCTGGGGCCAACGTCCTGACTTTC
d_call: TRBD2; clone_size: NA; v_call: TRBV6-6; j_call: TRBJ2-1; cdr3_aa: CASRSGLAGIEQFF; cdr3_nt: TGTGCCAGCAGATCGGGACTAGCGGGAATTGAGCAGTTCTTC
d_call: TRBD1; clone_size: once; v_call: TRBV6-6; j_call: TRBJ1-5; cdr3_aa: CASSRKGTGWQPQHF; cdr3_nt: TGTGCCAGCAGCCGAAAAGGGACAGGGTGGCAGCCCCAGCATTTT
d_call: NA; clone_size: NA; v_call: TRBV7-9; j_call: TRBJ2-1; cdr3_aa: CASSLAGKENEQFF; cdr3_nt: TGTGCCAGCAGCTTAGCGGGAAAAGAAAATGAGCAGTTCTTC
d_call: NA; clone_size: NA; v_call: TRBV4-2; j_call: TRBJ1-2; cdr3_aa: CASSQPGSGYNYGYTF; cdr3_nt: TGTGCCAGCAGCCAACCCGGGTCGGGATATAACTATGGCTACACCTTC
d_call: NA; clone_size: NA; v_call: TRBV18; j_call: TRBJ2-7; cdr3_aa: CASSLDSTLTYEQYF; cdr3_nt: TGTGCCAGCTCACTAGACAGCACACTTACCTACGAGCAGTACTTC
d_call: TRBD2; clone_size: once; v_call: TRBV10-3; j_call: TRBJ2-1; cdr3_aa: CAISEMASGSRTSSNEQFF; cdr3_nt: TGTGCCATCAGTGAGATGGCTAGCGGGAGTCGAACTTCATCGAATGAGCAGTTCTTC
d_call: NA; clone_size: NA; v_call: TRBV10-2; j_call: TRBJ1-2; cdr3_aa: CASDRGEGLGYTF; cdr3_nt: TGCGCCAGCGACCGGGGCGAGGGTCTTGGCTACACCTTC
d_call: NA; clone_size: NA; v_call: TRBV29-1; j_call: TRBJ2-5; cdr3_aa: CSVEFAGRKETQYF; cdr3_nt: TGCAGCGTTGAATTTGCGGGCAGGAAAGAGACCCAGTACTTC
d_call: NA; clone_size: NA; v_call: TRBV27; j_call: TRBJ2-7; cdr3_aa: CASSYRISYEQYF; cdr3_nt: TGTGCCAGCAGCTACAGGATATCCTACGAGCAGTACTTC
d_call: TRBD2; clone_size: NA; v_call: TRBV4-2; j_call: TRBJ2-5; cdr3_aa: CASSPLAGVPETQYF; cdr3_nt: TGTGCCAGCAGCCCCCTAGCGGGAGTCCCAGAGACCCAGTACTTC
d_call: TRBD2; clone_size: NA; v_call: TRBV7-9; j_call: TRBJ2-7; cdr3_aa: CASSPTRGGYEQYF; cdr3_nt: TGTGCCAGCAGCCCAACGCGGGGGGGCTACGAGCAGTACTTC
d_call: TRBD2; clone_size: NA; v_call: TRBV11-2; j_call: TRBJ2-3; cdr3_aa: CASSLGWASGLTDTQYF; cdr3_nt: TGTGCCAGCAGCTTAGGGTGGGCTAGCGGGTTAACAGATACGCAGTATTTT
d_call: NA; clone_size: once; v_call: TRBV2; j_call: TRBJ2-7; cdr3_aa: CASSEAPPGEQYF; cdr3_nt: TGTGCCAGCAGTGAAGCTCCCCCCGGCGAGCAGTACTTC
d_call: TRBD2; clone_size: once; v_call: TRBV30; j_call: TRBJ2-3; cdr3_aa: CAWNLAGGRADTQYF; cdr3_nt: TGTGCCTGGAACCTAGCGGGAGGGAGGGCAGATACGCAGTATTTT
d_call: NA; clone_size: once; v_call: TRBV5-4; j_call: TRBJ2-5; cdr3_aa: CASSSGGTGFETQYF; cdr3_nt: TGTGCCAGCAGCTCTGGGGGGACGGGGTTTGAGACCCAGTACTTC
d_call: NA; clone_size: NA; v_call: TRBV15; j_call: TRBJ1-5; cdr3_aa: CATSREKGQPQHF; cdr3_nt: TGTGCCACCAGCAGAGAGAAAGGGCAGCCCCAGCATTTT
d_call: TRBD2; clone_size: NA; v_call: TRBV10-2; j_call: TRBJ2-5; cdr3_aa: CASSDLAGSGETQYF; cdr3_nt: TGCGCCAGCAGTGATCTAGCGGGAAGCGGTGAGACCCAGTACTTC
d_call: TRBD1; clone_size: once; v_call: TRBV4-2; j_call: TRBJ2-7; cdr3_aa: CASSQEKGTGSYEQYF; cdr3_nt: TGTGCCAGCAGCCAAGAAAAGGGGACAGGTTCCTACGAGCAGTACTTC
d_call: NA; clone_size: NA; v_call: TRBV30; j_call: TRBJ2-7; cdr3_aa: CAWSVHLLDEQYF; cdr3_nt: TGTGCCTGGAGTGTACACTTACTAGACGAGCAGTACTTC